In its sample, the clone carrying this T cell receptor (beta chain) was seen many times. Trimming stripped 4 bases from V and 7 bases from J, with 11 bases between. The CDR3 consists of 12 residues. This entry belongs to a study of T cells in Graves' hyperthyroidism and ophthalmopathy. Study background: Blood from the periphery was taken at initial diagnosis, before any treatment.

It was RNA transcripts that yielded the amplified TCR beta CDR3 regions. In the first-round RT-PCR of the TCR CDR3, the HTBI primer set was used. TCRdb analysed the multiplex PCR reads with MiXCR anew, one entry per CDR3 protein. This table holds around 800,000 distinct CDR3 sequences, roughly 40% found once. The chain combines TRBV12-3 or TRBV12-4 with TRBJ2-7, with D perhaps TRBD1 (5 bases). This receptor was identified in a man in his late teens or twenties with Graves' hyperthyroidism. The sequenced sample was blood. The CDR3 coding sequence is TGTGCCAGCAGTTCCAACTCAGGGGAGCAGTACTTC. Its translation: CASSSNSGEQYF.